A selection of T cell receptor beta chains follows, all from one sample in a study of blood T cell repertoires in COVID-19. The assay was immunoSEQ multiplex PCR, and TCRdb's table has in-frame clones only and misses some. The sample comprises 180,000 or so clones, 86% of which are singletons, and roughly 3.3% rests with the top ten. Source material: peripheral blood. Every receptor here comes from a man between 65 and 80 years old with acute or convalescent COVID-19. The CDR3 runs from the conserved cysteine through the conserved F or W. D genes are given only for firm matches. Clone size, where shown, is once, few, many, or a class for clones that have expanded.

-,TRBJ2-3,TRBD1,TRBV5-8,TGTGCCAGCAGCTATGGACAGGGGGCGCACGATACGCAGTATTTT,CASSYGQGAHDTQYF
-,TRBJ2-3,-,TRBV5-1,TGCGCCAGCAGCACCTGGGAGCCCACAGATACGCAGTATTTT,CASSTWEPTDTQYF
once,TRBJ1-4,-,TRBV9,TGTGCCAGCAGCTGGGGGGGAACTAATGAAAAACTGTTTTTT,CASSWGGTNEKLFF
-,TRBJ2-3,-,TRBV28,TGTGCCAGCAGAACAGTAACAGATACGCAGTATTTT,CASRTVTDTQYF
-,TRBJ1-2,-,TRBV29-1,TGCAGCGTCTACAGGGAGGGCGGCTACACCTTC,CSVYREGGYTF
-,TRBJ1-4,-,TRBV5-6,TGTGCCAGCAGCTTGCTGGGGGGTAGAAGTCGTGAAAAACTGTTTTTT,CASSLLGGRSREKLFF
-,TRBJ2-2,-,TRBV5-6,TGTGCCAGCAGCTTTAAGAACACCGGGGAGCTGTTTTTT,CASSFKNTGELFF
once,TRBJ2-1,TRBD2,TRBV7-8,TGTGCCAGCAGCTTAGCGCGGCTAGCGGGGGCGAACAATGAGCAGTTCTTC,CASSLARLAGANNEQFF
-,TRBJ2-7,-,TRBV2,TGTGCCAGCACCAAAGAGGAGGGAAACGAGCAGTACTTC,CASTKEEGNEQYF
-,TRBJ1-2,-,TRBV19,TGTGCCAGTAGTGGTCCCAGGGGCCGGGATGGCTACACCTTC,CASSGPRGRDGYTF
-,TRBJ2-5,TRBD1,TRBV6-2/TRBV6-3,TGTGCCAGCAGTTACAGGACAGGGAACCAAGAGACCCAGTACTTC,CASSYRTGNQETQYF